The rows below give T cell receptor beta chains drawn from one sample of a study of blood T cell repertoires in COVID-19. The table came from immunoSEQ multiplex PCR; TCRdb's copy has only in-frame clones and leaves some out. The table has some 150,000 clones, 84% seen once; the top ten hold over 2%. Sequenced: peripheral blood. The receptors originated from a man in his sixties or seventies with acute or convalescent COVID-19. Each CDR3 is given with its conserved first and last residue. A D gene is named only where the DNA matches it firmly. Part of the rows lack a size; the others show once, few, many or a class for expanded clones.

TRBJ2-7 NA TRBV18 once CASSRQEGNEQYF TGTGCCAGCTCCCGGCAGGAGGGCAACGAGCAGTACTTC
TRBJ2-2 NA TRBV10-2 NA CASKERGLGAGELFF TGCGCCAGCAAGGAGAGAGGCCTTGGCGCCGGGGAGCTGTTTTTT
TRBJ2-2 NA TRBV30 few CAWRRTAVLTGELFF TGTGCCTGGAGGCGGACAGCTGTTCTTACCGGGGAGCTGTTTTTT
TRBJ1-4 NA TRBV9 NA CASSTGGGGEKLFF TGTGCCAGCAGCACCGGAGGGGGGGGAGAAAAACTGTTTTTT
TRBJ2-1 TRBD2 TRBV28 NA CASSGSGRAVNEQFF TGTGCCAGCAGTGGTAGCGGGAGGGCCGTCAATGAGCAGTTCTTC
TRBJ2-2 NA TRBV7-7 NA CASSRGGAGELFF TGTGCTAGCAGCCGAGGCGGGGCCGGGGAGCTGTTTTTT
TRBJ2-7 TRBD2 TRBV7-8 NA CASSLAGGSSYEQYF TGTGCCAGCAGCTTAGCGGGCGGGAGCTCCTACGAGCAGTACTTC
TRBJ2-3 TRBD2 TRBV4-2 NA CASSQPQLAGESGTQYF TGTGCCAGCAGCCAACCTCAACTAGCGGGAGAGTCCGGTACGCAGTATTTT
TRBJ1-6 NA TRBV27 NA CASSLDSLYSPLHF TGTGCCAGCAGTTTAGACAGCTTATATTCACCCCTCCACTTT
TRBJ1-2 NA TRBV21-1 NA CATTPSAPNYGYTF TGTGCCACCACCCCGTCCGCGCCGAACTATGGCTACACCTTC
TRBJ1-1 TRBD1 TRBV5-6 NA CASSRDRGLNTEAFF TGTGCCAGCAGCCGGGACAGGGGACTGAACACTGAAGCTTTCTTT
TRBJ1-6 TRBD1 TRBV9 NA CASSVGTVFNSPLHF TGTGCCAGCAGCGTCGGGACAGTTTTCAATTCACCCCTCCACTTT
TRBJ2-5 NA TRBV5-1 NA CASSAGHFETQYF TGCGCCAGCAGCGCCGGTCACTTTGAAACCCAGTACTTC
TRBJ2-1 NA TRBV6-5 NA CASNGAERGRDEQFF TGTGCCAGCAACGGGGCAGAGAGGGGGAGGGATGAGCAGTTCTTC
TRBJ2-7 NA TRBV5-1 NA CASSLTSVPESGEQYF TGCGCCAGCAGCCTTACTTCGGTTCCGGAATCGGGGGAGCAGTACTTC
TRBJ1-1 NA TRBV19 NA CASSPGQTYEAFF TGTGCCAGTAGTCCCGGACAGACATATGAAGCTTTCTTT
TRBJ2-1 NA TRBV7-9 NA CASSFAGADEQFF TGTGCCAGCAGCTTCGCAGGGGCCGATGAGCAGTTCTTC
TRBJ1-2 NA TRBV5-1 NA CASSLGSGNGGYTF TGCGCCAGCAGCTTGGGGTCAGGGAATGGGGGCTACACCTTC
TRBJ2-7 NA TRBV6-4 NA CASSAAVSYEQYF TGTGCCAGCAGTGCAGCGGTCTCCTACGAGCAGTACTTC
TRBJ1-1 TRBD1 TRBV10-3 NA CAIRQGQAPTEAFF TGTGCCATCCGCCAAGGACAGGCCCCAACTGAAGCTTTCTTT
TRBJ1-2 NA TRBV20-1 NA CSARGAYGYTF TGCAGTGCGCGGGGAGCCTATGGCTACACCTTC
TRBJ2-1 NA TRBV24-1 NA CATSGEREYNEQFF TGTGCCACCAGTGGGGAGAGGGAGTACAATGAGCAGTTCTTC
TRBJ2-1 TRBD2 TRBV7-2 NA CASSWRTRSGVEQFF TGTGCCAGCAGCTGGCGGACTAGGTCAGGCGTTGAGCAGTTCTTC
TRBJ2-3 TRBD1 TRBV19 NA CASSTRTGPEYF TGTGCCAGTAGTACCCGGACAGGGCCGGAGTATTTT
TRBJ2-7 NA TRBV2 NA CASSFDSSYEQYF TGTGCCAGCAGTTTCGACAGTTCCTACGAGCAGTACTTC
TRBJ1-6 NA TRBV4-2 NA CASSQDGTGPGKAPLHF TGTGCCAGCAGCCAAGACGGAACAGGGCCGGGAAAGGCACCCCTCCACTTT
TRBJ2-5 NA TRBV11-2 few CASSLRTAQETQYF TGTGCCAGCAGCTTGAGGACAGCCCAAGAGACCCAGTACTTC
TRBJ2-1 NA TRBV3-1/TRBV3-2 NA CASSQVRAGTHNEQFF TGTGCCAGCAGCCAAGTTAGGGCAGGGACTCACAATGAGCAGTTCTTC
TRBJ1-4 TRBD1 TRBV5-8 NA CASSSGQVGEKLFF TGTGCCAGCAGCTCGGGACAGGTGGGAGAAAAACTGTTTTTT
TRBJ2-1 TRBD1 TRBV7-9 NA CASSSQGMGYFNEQFF TGTGCCAGCAGCTCACAGGGGATGGGATACTTCAATGAGCAGTTCTTC
TRBJ1-6 TRBD1 TRBV5-4 NA CASSHPGQADSPLHF TGTGCCAGCAGCCATCCGGGACAGGCTGATTCACCCCTCCACTTT
TRBJ2-3 TRBD1 TRBV25-1 NA CASSVPGGWTPGTDTQYF TGTGCCAGCAGTGTTCCAGGGGGCTGGACCCCTGGCACAGATACGCAGTATTTT
TRBJ2-3 TRBD1 TRBV5-1 NA CASSLDTFRDRGPDTQYF TGCGCCAGCAGCTTGGACACCTTCCGGGACAGGGGCCCAGATACGCAGTATTTT
TRBJ1-1 NA TRBV9 NA CANGNGKTTEAFF TGTGCCAATGGGAACGGGAAAACGACTGAAGCTTTCTTT
TRBJ2-3 NA TRBV25-1 NA CASSGTSSRDTQYF TGTGCCAGCAGTGGGACATCAAGCAGAGATACGCAGTATTTT
TRBJ2-6 NA TRBV5-5 NA CASSLRQLLSSGANVLTF TGTGCCAGCAGCTTGAGACAGCTATTGAGCTCTGGGGCCAACGTCCTGACTTTC
TRBJ1-1 NA TRBV5-1 NA CASTDPGNTEAFF TGCGCCAGCACAGATCCAGGGAACACTGAAGCTTTCTTT
TRBJ2-5 NA TRBV7-2 NA CASSHRGSGATQYF TGTGCCAGCAGCCATAGGGGGTCAGGGGCGACCCAGTACTTC
TRBJ1-4 TRBD1 TRBV18 NA CASSPRRPGTESEKLFF TGTGCCAGCTCACCACGGCGCCCCGGGACAGAAAGTGAAAAACTGTTTTTT
TRBJ2-2 NA TRBV4-2 NA CASSPRTGRGELFF TGTGCCAGCAGCCCCCGGACTGGCAGGGGGGAGCTGTTTTTT
TRBJ1-2 NA TRBV5-1 NA CASSATVNYGYTF TGCGCCAGCAGCGCCACAGTTAACTATGGCTACACCTTC
TRBJ2-5 NA TRBV18 NA CASSDSQETQYF TGTGCCAGCTCAGACTCCCAAGAGACCCAGTACTTC
TRBJ2-7 NA TRBV6-1 once CASSEIRSSYEQYF TGTGCCAGCAGTGAAATAAGGAGCTCCTACGAGCAGTACTTC
TRBJ2-3 NA TRBV2 NA CASSEWGDVRTDTQYF TGTGCCAGCAGTGAATGGGGGGATGTTCGGACAGATACGCAGTATTTT
TRBJ1-5 TRBD1 TRBV28 NA CASSGGTGLPQPQHF TGTGCCAGCAGCGGAGGGACAGGGTTACCTCAGCCCCAGCATTTT
TRBJ2-5 TRBD1 TRBV5-1 NA CASSVRDRGQETQYF TGCGCCAGCAGCGTCCGGGACAGGGGGCAGGAGACCCAGTACTTC
TRBJ1-1 TRBD1 TRBV18 NA CASSPRPGTVLRPEAFF TGTGCCAGCTCACCGCGTCCCGGGACAGTTCTGAGACCTGAAGCTTTCTTT
TRBJ2-1 NA TRBV11-3 NA CASSLGLTNEQFF TGTGCCAGCAGCTTAGGACTTACCAATGAGCAGTTCTTC
TRBJ1-1 TRBD1 TRBV5-1 NA CASSQTGDFWTEAFF TGCGCCAGCAGCCAAACAGGGGATTTTTGGACTGAAGCTTTCTTT
TRBJ2-1 TRBD1 TRBV5-1 NA CASSEETGAYNEQFF TGCGCCAGCAGCGAAGAAACAGGGGCCTACAATGAGCAGTTCTTC
TRBJ2-2 TRBD2 TRBV5-1 NA CASSWTSSGELFF TGCGCCAGCAGCTGGACTAGCTCCGGGGAGCTGTTTTTT
TRBJ1-6 NA TRBV2 NA CASITGLGSPLHF TGTGCCAGCATAACGGGGTTAGGATCACCCCTCCACTTT
TRBJ1-5 TRBD1 TRBV6-6 NA CASSYPLGQSNQPQHF TGTGCCAGCAGTTACCCCCTGGGACAGAGCAATCAGCCCCAGCATTTT
TRBJ2-5 NA TRBV10-3 NA CAIMPDYQETQYF TGTGCCATCATGCCAGACTACCAAGAGACCCAGTACTTC
TRBJ1-2 TRBD1 TRBV6-5 NA CASSSRQGSGYTF TGTGCCAGCAGTTCCCGACAGGGGAGTGGCTACACCTTC
TRBJ2-5 TRBD2 TRBV28 NA CASSLQLAGGLGETQYF TGTGCCAGCAGTTTACAGTTGGCGGGGGGCCTCGGGGAGACCCAGTACTTC
TRBJ1-1 TRBD1 TRBV4-1 NA CASSHPKTGPENTEAFF TGCGCCAGCAGCCATCCGAAGACAGGGCCTGAGAACACTGAAGCTTTCTTT
TRBJ1-4 NA TRBV5-6 once CASSLLETAQHEKLFF TGTGCCAGCAGCTTGTTGGAGACAGCCCAACATGAAAAACTGTTTTTT
TRBJ2-7 TRBD1 TRBV5-1 NA CASSADREGEQYF TGCGCCAGCAGCGCGGACAGGGAAGGCGAGCAGTACTTC